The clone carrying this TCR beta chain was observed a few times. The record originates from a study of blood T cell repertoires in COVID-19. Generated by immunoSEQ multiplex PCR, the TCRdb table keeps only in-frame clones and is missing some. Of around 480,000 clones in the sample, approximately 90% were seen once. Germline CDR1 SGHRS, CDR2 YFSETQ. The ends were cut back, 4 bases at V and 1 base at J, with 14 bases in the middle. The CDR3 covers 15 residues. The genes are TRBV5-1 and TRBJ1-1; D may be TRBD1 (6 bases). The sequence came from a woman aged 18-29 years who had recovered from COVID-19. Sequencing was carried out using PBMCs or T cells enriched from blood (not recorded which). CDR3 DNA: TGCGCCAGCAGCCTGACGGGACAAAAGAACACTGAAGCTTTCTTT. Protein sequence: CASSLTGQKNTEAFF.